Sequencing of this TCR beta chain was carried out in a study of blood T cell repertoires in COVID-19. Study-wide background: T cells, B-cell-depleted T cells, or PBMCs provided the cDNA or gDNA that served as material.

V lost 0 bases, J lost 2 bases, and 22 bases lay in between. The CDR3 spans 19 residues. Germline lookup yields CDR1 LGHNA and CDR2 YSLEER. Cohort assignment relied on participant-reported clinical history. Before being deemed recovered, Cohort 3 donors had two negative PCRs, clearance, or symptom resolution. The protocol was immunoSEQ multiplex PCR, while the TCRdb copy is restricted to in-frame clones and leaves out a portion. The table includes 140,000 or so clones, about 80% detected once. This clonotype originated in a man between 45 and 60 years old who had recovered from COVID-19. Sequenced input: PBMCs or T cells enriched from blood (not recorded which). This chain uses TRBV4-3 with TRBJ2-5; TRBD1 is a possible D gene (8 bases). The CDR3 here is CASSQESPRTGRVQETQYF. The CDR3 DNA follows: TGCGCCAGCAGCCAAGAATCCCCCCGGACAGGGAGGGTACAAGAGACCCAGTACTTC.